This is a list of T cell receptor beta chains from one sample in a study of technical replicates of blood from several donors. Clones were read by immunoSEQ multiplex PCR, and TCRdb kept only the in-frame ones, dropping some. In the table there are some 57,000 clones, under 90% of which are singletons. Sequenced: PBMCs. Every receptor here comes from a human donor in good health. Some clones in this sample may be carry-over from other donors' samples. CDR3s include the opening cysteine and the closing phenylalanine or tryptophan. D genes are given only for firm matches. A row's size may be missing; if present it is once, few, many or a size class.

J	D	V	size	DNA	CDR3
TRBJ1-1	.	TRBV7-9	.	TGTGCCAGCAGCTGGAGACAGGTGGCCCTTGAAGCTTTCTTT	CASSWRQVALEAFF
TRBJ2-3	.	TRBV5-6	.	TGTGCCAGCAGCTTGCGGGGAGGATGGAACTACCGCACAGATACGCAGTATTTT	CASSLRGGWNYRTDTQYF
TRBJ2-3	TRBD2	TRBV6-1	.	TGTGCCAGCAGTGCCGGGACTAGCTACATCACAGATACGCAGTATTTT	CASSAGTSYITDTQYF
TRBJ2-1	TRBD2	TRBV11-2	.	TGTGCCAGCAGCCAGGGACTAGCGTGGATCAATGAGCAGTTCTTC	CASSQGLAWINEQFF
TRBJ1-2	.	TRBV7-6	.	TGTGCCAGCAGCTTAGGACTCGACGGTGGCTATGGCTACACCTTC	CASSLGLDGGYGYTF
TRBJ1-5	.	TRBV6-6	.	TGTGCCAGCAGTTACTCCGAAGGGGGCAATCAGCCCCAGCATTTT	CASSYSEGGNQPQHF
TRBJ2-1	.	TRBV4-1	once	TGCGCCAGCAGCCGAATGGGCAGGAGGGACGAGCAGTTCTTC	CASSRMGRRDEQFF
TRBJ2-5	TRBD2	TRBV2	.	TGTGCCAGCAGTGCACTAGCGGAAACGACAACCCAGTACTTC	CASSALAETTTQYF
TRBJ1-6	TRBD1	TRBV4-1	.	TGCGCCAGCAGCCAAGGACACAGGGGGCAGAATTCACCCCTCCACTTT	CASSQGHRGQNSPLHF
TRBJ1-2	TRBD1	TRBV7-3	.	TGTGCCAGCAGCTTAACGGGACAGGGGGTCTCCACCTTC	CASSLTGQGVSTF
TRBJ2-3	TRBD2	TRBV27	.	TGTGCCAGCAGTCCATTGGGACTAGCGGGAGATACGCAGTATTTT	CASSPLGLAGDTQYF
TRBJ1-4	TRBD1	TRBV2	.	TGTGCCAGCAGTGATCTGACAGGGGGTGAAAAACTGTTTTTT	CASSDLTGGEKLFF
TRBJ2-5	TRBD1	TRBV7-8	once	TGTGCCAGCAGCCCCAGGGGGGAGACCCAGTACTTC	CASSPRGETQYF
TRBJ1-2	.	TRBV7-9	.	TGTGCCAGTAGTCGGCAGGTCTATGGCTACACCTTC	CASSRQVYGYTF
TRBJ2-7	TRBD2	TRBV2	.	TGTGCCAGCAGTGTAGTAGCGGGAGTTGTCGAGCAGTACTTC	CASSVVAGVVEQYF
TRBJ2-5	TRBD2	TRBV5-1	once	TGCGCCAGCAGCCTCGGGAGGAGGAGCCAAGAGACCCAGTACTTC	CASSLGRRSQETQYF
TRBJ1-4	TRBD1	TRBV27	.	TGTGCCAGCGGCTATCAAACAGGGGGAGATGAAAAACTGTTTTTT	CASGYQTGGDEKLFF
TRBJ2-3	TRBD2	TRBV7-8	.	TGTGCCAGCAGCCAACTAGCGGGGCCCGGGACGCAGTATTTT	CASSQLAGPGTQYF
TRBJ2-3	TRBD2	TRBV29-1	.	TGCAGCGTTGAAGCCCTAGCGGTGATAAGCACAGATACGCAGTATTTT	CSVEALAVISTDTQYF
TRBJ2-2	TRBD2	TRBV10-3	once	TGTGCCATCAGGGCCTGGGGTGCGGGAGACACCGGGGAGCTGTTTTTT	CAIRAWGAGDTGELFF
TRBJ2-3	.	TRBV7-9	.	TGTGCCAGCAGCTTATCCTTGAGCGGATCAAGCACAGATACGCAGTATTTT	CASSLSLSGSSTDTQYF
TRBJ1-4	.	TRBV18	.	TGTGCCAGCTCACCAGGGAGTGAAAAACTGTTTTTT	CASSPGSEKLFF
TRBJ2-3	.	TRBV20-1	.	TGCAGTGCTAGAGATCGGAGGACGCAGTATTTT	CSARDRRTQYF
TRBJ2-2	.	TRBV7-9	.	TGTGCCAGCAGCTTCTCTCTGAACACCGGGGAGCTGTTTTTT	CASSFSLNTGELFF
TRBJ2-6	TRBD1	TRBV5-1	.	TGCGCCAGCAGCTGGGGGACAGTCGTCTCTGGGGCCAACGTCCTGACTTTC	CASSWGTVVSGANVLTF
TRBJ1-2	.	TRBV9	.	TGTGCCAGCAGCGTAGATTCCAAAGGGGGTGGCTACACCTTC	CASSVDSKGGGYTF
TRBJ1-1	.	TRBV7-9	.	TGTGCCAGCAGACGGGGGGGCACTGAAGCTTTCTTT	CASRRGGTEAFF
TRBJ1-1	.	TRBV25-1	.	TGTGCCAGCAGTGAAAATCCAGGGAATACTGAAGCTTTCTTT	CASSENPGNTEAFF
TRBJ2-2	.	TRBV7-3	.	TGTGCCAGCAGCCCCCAGTCGTTACCGACCGGGGAGCTGTTTTTT	CASSPQSLPTGELFF
TRBJ2-2	.	TRBV7-2	.	TGTGCCAGCAGCTTAGTTGGAGCCCGGGAGCTGTTTTTT	CASSLVGARELFF
TRBJ1-1	.	TRBV27	.	TGTGCCAGCAGTTTTGGCAGTCGCATTAACACTGAAGCTTTCTTT	CASSFGSRINTEAFF
TRBJ1-2	.	TRBV6-1	.	TGTGCCAGCAGTGAAGTCGGGGGTCGCCCTAACTATGGCTACACCTTC	CASSEVGGRPNYGYTF
TRBJ1-2	.	TRBV7-2	.	TGTGCCAGCAGCTTAAAGTCGCAGGGTAATCGTGGCTACACCTTC	CASSLKSQGNRGYTF
TRBJ2-5	TRBD2	TRBV5-1	.	TGCGCCAGCAGCTTTCTTGGGGGGAGGGGAGAGACCCAGTACTTC	CASSFLGGRGETQYF
TRBJ1-1	.	TRBV18	.	TGTGGCACGCAAGTTGCGGCGAACACTGAAGCTTTCTTT	CGTQVAANTEAFF
TRBJ2-7	TRBD1	TRBV5-6	.	TGTGCCAGCAACAGCGGGACAGGGTTCTTCGAGCAGTACTTC	CASNSGTGFFEQYF
TRBJ2-6	.	TRBV4-1	.	TGCGCCAGCAGCCTCCCTCTCAGGGGCAAAAGCTCTGGGGCCAACGTCCTGACTTTC	CASSLPLRGKSSGANVLTF
TRBJ2-5	TRBD1	TRBV7-9	.	TGTGCCAGCAGCTGGGGGACAGACATGTACTTC	CASSWGTDMYF
TRBJ2-3	.	TRBV21-1	.	TGTGCCAGCAGCAAAGGTAGCGGGAGAAAGTCAGATACGCAGTATTTT	CASSKGSGRKSDTQYF
TRBJ2-1	TRBD2	TRBV4-2	.	TGTGCCAGCAGCCAAGATTCTGGAATGGCGGGGGGAAATAGGGAGCAGTTCTTC	CASSQDSGMAGGNREQFF
TRBJ1-6	.	TRBV19	.	TGTGCCAGTACCGCGGGAAGTTTTAATTCACCCCTCCACTTT	CASTAGSFNSPLHF
TRBJ1-1	.	TRBV10-1	.	TGCGCCAGCAGGGCCGACAGGCTGAACACTGAAGCTTTCTTT	CASRADRLNTEAFF
TRBJ2-3	.	TRBV6-1	.	TGTGCCAGCAGGAGGACTCAGAGCACAGATACGCAGTATTTT	CASRRTQSTDTQYF
TRBJ1-5	.	TRBV18	.	TGTGCCAGCTCCTCAGCAAGCAGGGCGGGCAATCAGCCCCAGCATTTT	CASSSASRAGNQPQHF
TRBJ1-1	.	TRBV2	.	TGTGCCAGCAGGGAGACAGGCTGGAACACTGAAGCTTTCTTT	CASRETGWNTEAFF
TRBJ1-2	.	TRBV5-1	.	TGCGCCAGCAGCTTGGAATGGGGACAAGCGGTGGGCGGCTACACCTTC	CASSLEWGQAVGGYTF
TRBJ2-1	.	TRBV30	.	TGTGCCTGGAGGGGCTTGACCTACAATGAGCAGTTCTTC	CAWRGLTYNEQFF
TRBJ2-3	.	TRBV4-3	.	TGCGCCAGCAGCCAAGTAACAGGGTGGGGGACAGATACGCAGTATTTT	CASSQVTGWGTDTQYF
TRBJ2-1	TRBD2	TRBV9	.	TGTGCCAGCAGCCTTCTTGGACTAGCCGCATACAATGAGCAGTTCTTC	CASSLLGLAAYNEQFF
TRBJ1-1	.	TRBV19	.	TGTGCCAGTAGTATATATGGCTCCACTGAAGCTTTCTTT	CASSIYGSTEAFF
TRBJ2-7	.	TRBV4-1	.	TGCGCCAGCAGCCAATCGCGAGATATGTACGAGCAGTACTTC	CASSQSRDMYEQYF
TRBJ2-5	.	TRBV9	.	TGTGCCAGCGCGAGATCGGGCCAAGAGACCCAGTACTTC	CASARSGQETQYF
TRBJ2-5	TRBD1	TRBV5-6	.	TGTGCCAGCAGCCGTCTCGGACAGGGGGCTTACCAAGAGACCCAGTACTTC	CASSRLGQGAYQETQYF
TRBJ2-1	TRBD1	TRBV2	.	TGTGCCATCCGGGGGCAGGGGGCGCATGATGAGCAGTTCTTC	CAIRGQGAHDEQFF
TRBJ2-4	.	TRBV2	.	TGTGCCAGCAGCGGGGACCAGGGGGGAGCCAAAAACATTCAGTACTTC	CASSGDQGGAKNIQYF
TRBJ2-2	.	TRBV11-2	.	TGTGCCAGCAGCTTAGAGTGGTCAGGGTCATTTCTGGCCGGGGAGCTGTTTTTT	CASSLEWSGSFLAGELFF
TRBJ1-5	.	TRBV4-2	.	TGTGCCAGCAGCCAAGATTCTCCCTATAGCAATCAGCCCCAGCATTTT	CASSQDSPYSNQPQHF
TRBJ1-4	.	TRBV7-3	.	TGTGCCAGCAGCCTGAGTGCAACTAATGAAAAACTGTTTTTT	CASSLSATNEKLFF
TRBJ1-3	.	TRBV10-3	.	TGTGCCGTCAGTGGCACAGGGTCTGGAAACACCATATATTTT	CAVSGTGSGNTIYF
TRBJ2-6	.	TRBV19	.	TGTGCCAGTAGTATAACAGGGAGTGGGGCCAACGTCCTGACTTTC	CASSITGSGANVLTF